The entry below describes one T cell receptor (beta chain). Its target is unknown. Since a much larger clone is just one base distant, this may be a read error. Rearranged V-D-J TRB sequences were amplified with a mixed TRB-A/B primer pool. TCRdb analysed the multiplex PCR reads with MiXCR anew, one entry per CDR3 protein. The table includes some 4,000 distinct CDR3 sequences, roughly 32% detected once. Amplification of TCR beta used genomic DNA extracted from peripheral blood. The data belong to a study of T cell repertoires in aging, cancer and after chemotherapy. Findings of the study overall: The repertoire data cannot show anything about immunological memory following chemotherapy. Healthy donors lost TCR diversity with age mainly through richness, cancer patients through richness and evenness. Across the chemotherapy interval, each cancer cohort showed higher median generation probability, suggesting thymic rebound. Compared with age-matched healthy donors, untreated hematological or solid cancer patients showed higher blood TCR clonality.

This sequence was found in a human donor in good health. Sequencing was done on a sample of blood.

The CDR3 loop reads CASRRDRSNKKLFF. The CDR3 DNA follows: TGTGCCAGCAGGAGGGACAGAAGTAATAAAAAACTGTTTTTT. The chain couples TRBV6-5 to TRBJ1-4; 7 bases line up with TRBD1. Per the germline V gene, CDR1 is MNHEY and CDR2 is SVGAGI. CDR3 length: 14 residues.